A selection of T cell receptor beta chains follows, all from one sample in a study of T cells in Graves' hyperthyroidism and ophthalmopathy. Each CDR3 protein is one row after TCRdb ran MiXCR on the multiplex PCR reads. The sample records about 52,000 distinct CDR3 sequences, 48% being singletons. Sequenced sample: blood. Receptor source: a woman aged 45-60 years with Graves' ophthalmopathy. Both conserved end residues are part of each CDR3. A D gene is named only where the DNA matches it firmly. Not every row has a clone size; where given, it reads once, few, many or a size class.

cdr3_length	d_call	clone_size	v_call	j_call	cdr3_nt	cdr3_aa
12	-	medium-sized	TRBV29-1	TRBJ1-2	TGCAGCGTTTCACATCCCGGGCGAGGCTACACCTTC	CSVSHPGRGYTF
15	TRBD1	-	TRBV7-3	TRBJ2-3	TGTGCCAGCAGCTTACCTTCGACAGGGTGGGATACGCAGTATTTT	CASSLPSTGWDTQYF
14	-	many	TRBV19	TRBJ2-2	TGTGCCGTCCGTCCCTGGCAAAGCGCCGGGGAGCTGTTTTTT	CAVRPWQSAGELFF
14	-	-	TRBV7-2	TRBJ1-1	TGTGCCAGCAGCCAAGTAGCAGGGGACACTGAAGCTTTCTTT	CASSQVAGDTEAFF
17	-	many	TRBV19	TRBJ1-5	TGTGCCAGTAGCCCTCGGGGGGCGGGAGGTAAAAATCAGCCCCAGCATTTT	CASSPRGAGGKNQPQHF
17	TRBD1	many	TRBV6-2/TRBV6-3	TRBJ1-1	TGTGCCACCAACCCAATCTGGACAGGCCGCCGGAACACTGAAGCTTTCTTT	CATNPIWTGRRNTEAFF
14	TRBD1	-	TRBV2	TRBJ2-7	TGTACCGTCTACAGGGGGCAGAACGCCTACGAGCAGTACTTC	CTVYRGQNAYEQYF
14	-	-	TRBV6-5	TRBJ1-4	TGTGCCAGCAGTCCCGGGAATCAAAATGAAAAACTGTTTTTT	CASSPGNQNEKLFF
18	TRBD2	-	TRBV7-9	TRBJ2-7	TGTGCCAGCAGCTTGGGGGGGGGGTCCCCCGTTCTCTCCGACGAGCAGTACTTC	CASSLGGGSPVLSDEQYF
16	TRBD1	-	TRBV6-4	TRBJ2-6	TGTGCCTCATCGGGACAGGGCTTATCTGGGGCCAACGTCCTGACTTTC	CASSGQGLSGANVLTF
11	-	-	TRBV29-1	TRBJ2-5	TGCAGCGGGGGAGGGGGGGGGACCCGGTACTTC	CSGGGGGTRYF
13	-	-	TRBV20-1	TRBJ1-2	TGCAGTGCTAGACAGGGAAATAACTATGGCTACACCTTC	CSARQGNNYGYTF
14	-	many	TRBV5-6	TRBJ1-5	TGTGCCAGCAGCTTGGGGGGCGCGGGTCAGCCCCAGCATTTT	CASSLGGAGQPQHF
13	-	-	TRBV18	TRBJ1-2	TGTGCCAGCTCACCATCCGGGAATAGTGGCTACACCTTC	CASSPSGNSGYTF
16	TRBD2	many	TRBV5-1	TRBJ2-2	TGCGCCAGCAGATATGGACTAGCGGAGAACACCGGGGAGCTGTTTTTT	CASRYGLAENTGELFF
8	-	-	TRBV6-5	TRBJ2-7	TGTGCCAGCGTGGGGCAGTACTTC	CASVGQYF
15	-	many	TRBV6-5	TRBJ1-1	TGTGCCAGCAGAACAACCGGGACGGAAAACACTGAAGCTTTCTTT	CASRTTGTENTEAFF
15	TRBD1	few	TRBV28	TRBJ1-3	TGTGCCAGCAGTCCTATAGACAGGGCCGGAAACACCATATATTTT	CASSPIDRAGNTIYF
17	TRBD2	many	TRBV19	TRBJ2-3	TGTGCCAGTAGTTTTAGACTAGCGGGAGAGCTCACAGATACGCAGTATTTT	CASSFRLAGELTDTQYF
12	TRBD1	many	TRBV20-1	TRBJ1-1	TGCAGTGCTTCGGACAGGCACACTGAAGCTTTCTTT	CSASDRHTEAFF
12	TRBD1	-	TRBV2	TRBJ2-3	TGTGCCAGCAGTCAGGGGGCATATACGCAGTATTTT	CASSQGAYTQYF
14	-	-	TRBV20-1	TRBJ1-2	TGCAGTGCTAGAGGGGATATTGCGGCGTGGGGCTACACCTTC	CSARGDIAAWGYTF
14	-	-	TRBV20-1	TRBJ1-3	TGCAGTGCTAGTGCAGCACAGTCTGGAAACACCATATATTTT	CSASAAQSGNTIYF
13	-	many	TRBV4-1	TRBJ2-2	TGCGCCAGCAGCCAAGAGAACACCGGGGAGCTGTTTTTT	CASSQENTGELFF
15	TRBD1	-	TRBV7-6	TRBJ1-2	TGTGCCAGCAGCTCAGGACAGGGGGCTAACTATGGCTACACCTTC	CASSSGQGANYGYTF
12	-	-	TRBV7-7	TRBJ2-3	TGTGCTAGCAGCTTAGGCGAAGATACGCAGTATTTT	CASSLGEDTQYF
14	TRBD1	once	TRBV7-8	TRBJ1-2	TGTGCCAGCAGCTTGGACAGGGGGCCTTATGGCTACACCTTC	CASSLDRGPYGYTF
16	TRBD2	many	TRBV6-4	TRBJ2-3	TGTGCCAGCAGCCCCACAATGGGCGGGGGGGCAGATACGCAGTATTTT	CASSPTMGGGADTQYF
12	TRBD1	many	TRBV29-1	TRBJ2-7	TGCAGCGTTAAGGGACAGGGCCACGAGCAGTACTTC	CSVKGQGHEQYF
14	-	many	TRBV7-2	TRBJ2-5	TGTGCCAGCAGCCAAGGGGCCGGGCAAGAGACCCAGTACTTC	CASSQGAGQETQYF
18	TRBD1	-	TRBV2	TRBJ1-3	TGTGCCAGCAGTGAATACGGGCAGGGGGCTCGGTCTGGAAACACCATATATTTT	CASSEYGQGARSGNTIYF
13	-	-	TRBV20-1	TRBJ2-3	TGCAGTGCTAGGGACGGGGGTGCAGATACGCAGTATTTT	CSARDGGADTQYF
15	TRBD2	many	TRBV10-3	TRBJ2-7	TGTGCCATCAGTGAACTAGCGGGAGGGTCGGACGAGCAGTACTTC	CAISELAGGSDEQYF
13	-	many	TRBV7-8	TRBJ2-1	TGTGCCAGCAGCTTTGGGGGTAGCACTGAGCAGTTCTTC	CASSFGGSTEQFF
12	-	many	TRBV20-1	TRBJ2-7	TGCAGTGCCCCTGACAACTCCTACGAGCAGTACTTC	CSAPDNSYEQYF
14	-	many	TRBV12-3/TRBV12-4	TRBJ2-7	TGTGCCAGCAGAACTACCGGGAGCTCCTACGAGCAGTACTTC	CASRTTGSSYEQYF
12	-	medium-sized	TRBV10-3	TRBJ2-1	TGTGCCATCAGTGAGCCCCCTAATGAGCAGTTCTTC	CAISEPPNEQFF
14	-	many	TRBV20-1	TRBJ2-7	TGCAGTGCTAGAGATCTGGGAAGCAACAGCGAGCAGTACTTC	CSARDLGSNSEQYF
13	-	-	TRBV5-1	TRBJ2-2	TGCGCCAGCAGACCACCAACCGGGACAGAGCTGTTTTTT	CASRPPTGTELFF
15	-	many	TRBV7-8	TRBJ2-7	TGTGCCAGCAGCTCCCTGGGGGGCGGGAGATACGAGCAGTACTTC	CASSSLGGGRYEQYF
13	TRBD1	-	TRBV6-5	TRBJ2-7	TGTGCCAACGGGCCGGACAGGGCTAACGAGCAGTACTTC	CANGPDRANEQYF